These T cell receptor beta chains were read from a single sample in a study of metastatic and nonmetastatic thyroid tumors. Using MiXCR, TCRdb re-called clones from the PCR reads. Here the sample spans some 9,900 clones, roughly 30% being singletons. Material for sequencing was tumor tissue. These receptors were taken from a female donor with papillary thyroid cancer or a benign thyroid nodule (not recorded which). Some clones in this sample may be carry-over from other donors' samples. Both conserved end residues are part of each CDR3. Each record gives: CDR3 DNA, CDR3 protein, V gene, J gene, D gene, clone size. A D gene is named only where the DNA matches it firmly. The listing skips clone size in some rows; elsewhere it reads once, few, many or a size class.

CDR3nt: TGTGCCAGCAGCCACCGGGGAGGCTCGACCCAAACTCAGGCCAACGTCCTGACTTTC
CDR3aa: CASSHRGGSTQTQANVLTF
v_gene: TRBV7-3
j_gene: TRBJ2-6
d_gene: NA
abundance: medium-sized

CDR3nt: TGCGCCAGCAGTGAGAGTCTGGGGGTAGCGAACACCGGGGAGCTGTTTTTT
CDR3aa: CASSESLGVANTGELFF
v_gene: TRBV10-1
j_gene: TRBJ2-2
d_gene: NA
abundance: few

CDR3nt: TGTGCCAGCAGCGTAGCGGGAGCCTACAATGAGCAGTTCTTC
CDR3aa: CASSVAGAYNEQFF
v_gene: TRBV9
j_gene: TRBJ2-1
d_gene: NA
abundance: NA

CDR3nt: TGCGCCAGCAGCTTGGGATTCGCGGTTTCGTCCGGGGAGCTGTTTTTT
CDR3aa: CASSLGFAVSSGELFF
v_gene: TRBV5-1
j_gene: TRBJ2-2
d_gene: NA
abundance: once

CDR3nt: TGCAGTGCTAGCGCAGGGGGCTTGAACACTGAAGCTTTCTTT
CDR3aa: CSASAGGLNTEAFF
v_gene: TRBV20-1
j_gene: TRBJ1-1
d_gene: TRBD1
abundance: NA

CDR3nt: TGTGCCAGCACCCTCGGGGCGGGGAATTCACCCCTCCACTTT
CDR3aa: CASTLGAGNSPLHF
v_gene: TRBV12-3/TRBV12-4
j_gene: TRBJ1-6
d_gene: NA
abundance: few

CDR3nt: TGCGCCAGCAGCTCGGACCTCCTGGGAGGAAACACCATATATTTT
CDR3aa: CASSSDLLGGNTIYF
v_gene: TRBV5-1
j_gene: TRBJ1-3
d_gene: NA
abundance: NA

CDR3nt: TGTGCCACCAGTTCTATTACTAGCACAGATACGCAGTATTTT
CDR3aa: CATSSITSTDTQYF
v_gene: TRBV24-1
j_gene: TRBJ2-3
d_gene: NA
abundance: few

CDR3nt: TGTCCCAGTTCTTGGATGAACACCAGGGAGCTGTTTTTT
CDR3aa: CPSSWMNTRELFF
v_gene: TRBV19
j_gene: TRBJ2-2
d_gene: NA
abundance: few

CDR3nt: TGCGCCAGCAGCCAAGATATAGGCCTCTCGTCCTACGAGCAGTACTTC
CDR3aa: CASSQDIGLSSYEQYF
v_gene: TRBV4-1
j_gene: TRBJ2-7
d_gene: NA
abundance: medium-sized

CDR3nt: TGTGCCAGCAGTGAAGCCGTGCGGATGAGCACTGAAGCTTTCTTC
CDR3aa: CASSEAVRMSTEAFF
v_gene: TRBV6-1
j_gene: TRBJ1-1
d_gene: NA
abundance: NA

CDR3nt: TGTGCCAGCAGTCCGGGACAGGGGAACACCGGGGAGCTGTTTTTT
CDR3aa: CASSPGQGNTGELFF
v_gene: TRBV6-4
j_gene: TRBJ2-2
d_gene: TRBD1
abundance: NA

CDR3nt: TGTGCCAGCAGTATAGCGGGAGTATCCTACAATGAGCAGTTCTTC
CDR3aa: CASSIAGVSYNEQFF
v_gene: TRBV2
j_gene: TRBJ2-1
d_gene: TRBD2
abundance: medium-sized

CDR3nt: TGTGCTAGTGGTTATGGAGACAATGAGCAGTTCTTC
CDR3aa: CASGYGDNEQFF
v_gene: TRBV12-5
j_gene: TRBJ2-1
d_gene: NA
abundance: few

CDR3nt: TGTGCCAGCAGTTGGGGGGACAGGGGAGGCACCGGGGAGCTGTTTTTT
CDR3aa: CASSWGDRGGTGELFF
v_gene: TRBV12-3/TRBV12-4
j_gene: TRBJ2-2
d_gene: TRBD1
abundance: few

CDR3nt: TGTGCCAGTAGTAGAACAGGGGGCACTGAAGCTTTCTTT
CDR3aa: CASSRTGGTEAFF
v_gene: TRBV19
j_gene: TRBJ1-1
d_gene: TRBD1
abundance: medium-sized

CDR3nt: TGTGCCAGCAGTGGGGAGGGTAGCGGCTCTAGAACAGATACGCAGTATTTT
CDR3aa: CASSGEGSGSRTDTQYF
v_gene: TRBV2
j_gene: TRBJ2-3
d_gene: TRBD2
abundance: NA

CDR3nt: TGCATCGTTAGCGGGAGCACATATACGCAGTATTTT
CDR3aa: CIVSGSTYTQYF
v_gene: TRBV29-1
j_gene: TRBJ2-3
d_gene: TRBD2
abundance: NA

CDR3nt: TGTGCCAGCAGCCCGGGACAGGGAAAGCAGTTCTTC
CDR3aa: CASSPGQGKQFF
v_gene: TRBV3-1
j_gene: TRBJ2-1
d_gene: TRBD1
abundance: NA

CDR3nt: TGTGCCAGCAGCCACATAGACAGGGGGTACGAGCAGTACTTC
CDR3aa: CASSHIDRGYEQYF
v_gene: TRBV7-2
j_gene: TRBJ2-7
d_gene: TRBD1
abundance: once

CDR3nt: TGTGCCAGCAGTCCTAGACAGGGGGCCACAGATACGCAGTATTTT
CDR3aa: CASSPRQGATDTQYF
v_gene: TRBV11-3
j_gene: TRBJ2-3
d_gene: TRBD1
abundance: NA

CDR3nt: TGTGCCAGAAGTTTAAGGTGGAGGGGTGGCTACGAGCAGTACTTC
CDR3aa: CARSLRWRGGYEQYF
v_gene: TRBV27
j_gene: TRBJ2-7
d_gene: NA
abundance: NA

CDR3nt: TGTGCCAGCAGTTTCTCCCGGGACAGCCAATTCAGCTCCTACAATGAGCAGTTCTTC
CDR3aa: CASSFSRDSQFSSYNEQFF
v_gene: TRBV6-6
j_gene: TRBJ2-1
d_gene: TRBD1
abundance: medium-sized

CDR3nt: TGTGCCAGCAGCCGACGGACGGCTGATCCAGGGGAAACAGATACGCAGTATTTT
CDR3aa: CASSRRTADPGETDTQYF
v_gene: TRBV7-2
j_gene: TRBJ2-3
d_gene: NA
abundance: medium-sized

CDR3nt: TGTGCCAGCAGTCTTAACTCCGGTACAGGGCTTTGGGCCCTCCACTTT
CDR3aa: CASSLNSGTGLWALHF
v_gene: TRBV6-1
j_gene: TRBJ1-6
d_gene: NA
abundance: once

CDR3nt: TGTGCCAGCAGTTCCGGGACTAATAACTACGAGCAGTACTTC
CDR3aa: CASSSGTNNYEQYF
v_gene: TRBV6-1
j_gene: TRBJ2-7
d_gene: TRBD2
abundance: medium-sized

CDR3nt: TGTGCCAGCAGCTCCAAATTCCGGGACAGCAATCAGCCCCAGCATTTT
CDR3aa: CASSSKFRDSNQPQHF
v_gene: TRBV6-1
j_gene: TRBJ1-5
d_gene: NA
abundance: NA

CDR3nt: TGTGCCAGCAGTACCGTTCCGTTGTACCAAGAGACCCAGTACTTC
CDR3aa: CASSTVPLYQETQYF
v_gene: TRBV6-2/TRBV6-3
j_gene: TRBJ2-5
d_gene: NA
abundance: medium-sized

CDR3nt: TGTGCCAGCAGTGCTCAACTGACATGTGCCAACGTCCTGACTTTC
CDR3aa: CASSAQLTCANVLTF
v_gene: TRBV28
j_gene: TRBJ2-6
d_gene: NA
abundance: NA

CDR3nt: TGTGCCTCCGACACAGCAACTAATGAAAAACTGTTTTTT
CDR3aa: CASDTATNEKLFF
v_gene: TRBV30
j_gene: TRBJ1-4
d_gene: NA
abundance: medium-sized

CDR3nt: TGCGCCAGCAGCTTGCGAGCTGGAGGCCTCGCGAACACCGGGGAGCTGTTTTTT
CDR3aa: CASSLRAGGLANTGELFF
v_gene: TRBV5-1
j_gene: TRBJ2-2
d_gene: NA
abundance: NA

CDR3nt: TGTGCCAGCACCAGCCTAGCGGGACGGACCGGGGAGCTGTTTTTT
CDR3aa: CASTSLAGRTGELFF
v_gene: TRBV2
j_gene: TRBJ2-2
d_gene: TRBD2
abundance: medium-sized

CDR3nt: TGTGCCAGTAGTATAAAGATCGCCCACACTGAAGCTTTCTTT
CDR3aa: CASSIKIAHTEAFF
v_gene: TRBV19
j_gene: TRBJ1-1
d_gene: NA
abundance: few

CDR3nt: TGTGCCAGCAGCCTCCAGGGGGAGGCCGATACGCAGTATTTT
CDR3aa: CASSLQGEADTQYF
v_gene: TRBV6-4
j_gene: TRBJ2-3
d_gene: NA
abundance: few

CDR3nt: TGTGCCAGCAGCCAAGATGGGGATACGCAGTATTTT
CDR3aa: CASSQDGDTQYF
v_gene: TRBV3-1
j_gene: TRBJ2-3
d_gene: NA
abundance: NA

CDR3nt: TGTGCCAGCAGCCCCTTCACGGGGGGAAAGTACTTC
CDR3aa: CASSPFTGGKYF
v_gene: TRBV12-3/TRBV12-4
j_gene: TRBJ2-7
d_gene: TRBD2
abundance: few

CDR3nt: TGTGCCAGCAGCTTTAAGACTAGAGGGAGTTTAGATGAGCAGTTCTTC
CDR3aa: CASSFKTRGSLDEQFF
v_gene: TRBV7-6
j_gene: TRBJ2-1
d_gene: NA
abundance: NA

CDR3nt: TGTGCCAGCAGGCATAGGGCAGGGGGCGGAGGGGGAAACACCATATATTTT
CDR3aa: CASRHRAGGGGGNTIYF
v_gene: TRBV12-3/TRBV12-4
j_gene: TRBJ1-3
d_gene: TRBD1
abundance: few

CDR3nt: TGTGCCAGCAGCTTATCGAGGCTAGCGGGAGGTCAAGAGACCCAGTACTTC
CDR3aa: CASSLSRLAGGQETQYF
v_gene: TRBV7-2
j_gene: TRBJ2-5
d_gene: TRBD2
abundance: NA

CDR3nt: TGTGCCAGCAGTTTAGAGGGACCCCTTGGGAACCAGCCCCAGCATTTT
CDR3aa: CASSLEGPLGNQPQHF
v_gene: TRBV28
j_gene: TRBJ1-5
d_gene: NA
abundance: NA

CDR3nt: TGTGCCAGCAGTGAAGCAGATACGCAGTATTTT
CDR3aa: CASSEADTQYF
v_gene: TRBV6-1
j_gene: TRBJ2-3
d_gene: NA
abundance: medium-sized

CDR3nt: TGTGCCAGCAGCAAGGAGGGGGCTCGTGGCTACACCTTC
CDR3aa: CASSKEGARGYTF
v_gene: TRBV11-2
j_gene: TRBJ1-2
d_gene: TRBD1
abundance: NA

CDR3nt: TGTGCCTGGAAGCCTCGAGGCGGATTCAGGACCCAGTACTTC
CDR3aa: CAWKPRGGFRTQYF
v_gene: TRBV30
j_gene: TRBJ2-5
d_gene: NA
abundance: NA

CDR3nt: TGTGCCAGCAGTTCCCGATCGAACACTGAAGCTTTCTTT
CDR3aa: CASSSRSNTEAFF
v_gene: TRBV12-3/TRBV12-4
j_gene: TRBJ1-1
d_gene: NA
abundance: NA

CDR3nt: TGTGCCAGCAGTTGCTCTTTATCGGGGGTATACAATGAGCAGTTCTTC
CDR3aa: CASSCSLSGVYNEQFF
v_gene: TRBV6-2/TRBV6-3
j_gene: TRBJ2-1
d_gene: NA
abundance: few

CDR3nt: TGTGCCAGCGGAACCGGGACAGGGGGCCGAGAGCAGTACTTC
CDR3aa: CASGTGTGGREQYF
v_gene: TRBV6-1
j_gene: TRBJ2-7
d_gene: TRBD1
abundance: few